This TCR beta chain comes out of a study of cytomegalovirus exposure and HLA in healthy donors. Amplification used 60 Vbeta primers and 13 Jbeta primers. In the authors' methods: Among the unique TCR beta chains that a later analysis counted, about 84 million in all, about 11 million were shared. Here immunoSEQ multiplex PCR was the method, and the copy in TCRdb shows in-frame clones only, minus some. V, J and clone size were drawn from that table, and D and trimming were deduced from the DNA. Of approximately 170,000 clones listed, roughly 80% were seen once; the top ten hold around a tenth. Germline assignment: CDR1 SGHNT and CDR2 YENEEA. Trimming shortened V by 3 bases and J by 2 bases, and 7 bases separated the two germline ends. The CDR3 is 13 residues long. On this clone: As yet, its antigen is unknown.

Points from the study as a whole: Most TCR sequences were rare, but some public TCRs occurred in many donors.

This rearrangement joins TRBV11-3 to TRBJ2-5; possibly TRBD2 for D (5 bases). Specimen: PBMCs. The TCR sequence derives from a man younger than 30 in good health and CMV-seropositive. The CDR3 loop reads CASSLEVQETQYF. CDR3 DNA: TGTGCCAGCAGCTTGGAGGTTCAAGAGACCCAGTACTTC.